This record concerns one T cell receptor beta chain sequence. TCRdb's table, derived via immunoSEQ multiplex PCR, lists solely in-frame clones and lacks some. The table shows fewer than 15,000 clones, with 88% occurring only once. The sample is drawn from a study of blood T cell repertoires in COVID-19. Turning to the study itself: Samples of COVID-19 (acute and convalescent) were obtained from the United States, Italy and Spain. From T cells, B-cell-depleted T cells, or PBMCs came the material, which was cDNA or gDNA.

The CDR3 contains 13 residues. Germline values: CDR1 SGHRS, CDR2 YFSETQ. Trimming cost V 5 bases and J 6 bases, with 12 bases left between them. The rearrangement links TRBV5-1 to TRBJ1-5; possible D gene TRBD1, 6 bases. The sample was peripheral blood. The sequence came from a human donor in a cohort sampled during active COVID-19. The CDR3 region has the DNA TGCGCCAGCAGGGGGGGGGCCGGTCAGCCCCAGCATTTT. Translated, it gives CASRGGAGQPQHF.